This TCR beta chain was documented in a study of cytomegalovirus exposure and HLA in healthy donors. Points from the study as a whole: Rarity marked most TCR sequences, yet some public TCRs occurred in many donors.

On this clone itself: What it binds is unknown.

The ends were cut back, 3 bases at V and 8 bases at J, with 19 bases in the middle. The CDR3 runs to 15 residues. Looked up from germline, CDR1 is SGHAT and CDR2 is FQNNGV. The PCR ran on 60 Vbeta and 13 Jbeta primers. Only in-frame clones appear in the TCRdb table, and some are missing; sequencing was by immunoSEQ multiplex PCR. This sample has approximately 150,000 clones; roughly 87% occur once, and the top ten carry approximately 6.1%. The V gene is TRBV11-2, the J gene TRBJ1-2; maybe TRBD1 (5 bases). Sequenced input: PBMCs. This receptor was obtained from a man aged 25-45 years in good health and CMV-seropositive. CDR3 nucleotides: TGTGCCAGCAGCTTTTCATCCGGGGGGTTCGGCGGCTACACCTTC. Protein sequence: CASSFSSGGFGGYTF.